These T cell receptor beta chains were read from a single sample in a study of blood T cells in healthy people across ages. TCRdb called the 5' RACE reads again in MiXCR, with one record for every CDR3 protein. The data contain 750,000 to 850,000 distinct CDR3 sequences, roughly 25% of them seen just once; the ten biggest clones take up under 4.5%. This sample was also put to use in a study of T cells of mothers and their children.

Sequencing was carried out using blood. These receptors were collected from a boy between 10 and 17 years old in good health. The CDR3 runs from the conserved cysteine through the conserved F or W. Fields, in order: J gene, D gene, V gene, clone size, CDR3 DNA, CDR3 protein. The D gene is left open where the match is weak. A row's size may be missing; if present it is once, few, many or a size class.

j_call: TRBJ1-2
d_call: TRBD1
v_call: TRBV15
clone_size: few
cdr3_nt: TGTGCCACCAGCCGGGACAGGGTTGACGGCTACACCTTC
cdr3_aa: CATSRDRVDGYTF

j_call: TRBJ2-2
d_call: -
v_call: TRBV20-1
clone_size: -
cdr3_nt: TGCAGTGCTAGACAAGGACTGAGCACCGGGGAACTGTTTTTT
cdr3_aa: CSARQGLSTGELFF

j_call: TRBJ2-1
d_call: -
v_call: TRBV7-3
clone_size: few
cdr3_nt: TGTGCCAGCAGCTTAACTGCAGGGCTACCCAGAGATGAGCAGTTTTTC
cdr3_aa: CASSLTAGLPRDEQFF

j_call: TRBJ2-5
d_call: TRBD1
v_call: TRBV13
clone_size: -
cdr3_nt: TGTGCCAGCAGCCAGACGGACAGGCAAGAGACCCAGTACTTC
cdr3_aa: CASSQTDRQETQYF

j_call: TRBJ2-7
d_call: -
v_call: TRBV18
clone_size: -
cdr3_nt: TGTGCCAGCTCACCAGCAGTCTCCTACGAGCAGTACTTC
cdr3_aa: CASSPAVSYEQYF

j_call: TRBJ2-6
d_call: -
v_call: TRBV7-3
clone_size: -
cdr3_nt: TGTGCCAGCAGCCCTTCAAGGGGCGGGAACTCTGGGGCCAACGTCCTGACTTTC
cdr3_aa: CASSPSRGGNSGANVLTF

j_call: TRBJ2-1
d_call: -
v_call: TRBV3-1
clone_size: few
cdr3_nt: TGTGCCAGCAGCCAAGAACGATCTTGGGTCGGTGAGCAGTTCTTC
cdr3_aa: CASSQERSWVGEQFF

j_call: TRBJ1-3
d_call: TRBD1
v_call: TRBV7-9
clone_size: few
cdr3_nt: TGTGCCAGCAACATGAGGTCAGGGGGCTCTGGAAACACCATATATTTT
cdr3_aa: CASNMRSGGSGNTIYF

j_call: TRBJ1-3
d_call: -
v_call: TRBV4-3
clone_size: -
cdr3_nt: TGCGCCAGCAGCCAAGTATCAGGGGATATAGCCATTGGCTCTGGAAACACCATATATTTT
cdr3_aa: CASSQVSGDIAIGSGNTIYF

j_call: TRBJ1-5
d_call: -
v_call: TRBV6-1
clone_size: few
cdr3_nt: TGTGCCAGCAAGCCACCAGGGGCTCTCAATCAGCCCCAGCATTTT
cdr3_aa: CASKPPGALNQPQHF

j_call: TRBJ2-1
d_call: -
v_call: TRBV20-1
clone_size: -
cdr3_nt: TGCAGTGCTAGAGGCGCTGGGCGCTCCTACAATGAGCAGTTCTTC
cdr3_aa: CSARGAGRSYNEQFF

j_call: TRBJ2-6
d_call: -
v_call: TRBV20-1
clone_size: -
cdr3_nt: TGCAGTGCTGACCCCGGTGGGAGACCTGGGGCCAACGTCCTCACTTTC
cdr3_aa: CSADPGGRPGANVLTF

j_call: TRBJ1-2
d_call: TRBD1
v_call: TRBV7-2
clone_size: -
cdr3_nt: TGTGCCAGCAGCCCACAGGGGAATGCTAACTATGGCTACACCTTC
cdr3_aa: CASSPQGNANYGYTF

j_call: TRBJ2-1
d_call: TRBD2
v_call: TRBV20-1
clone_size: -
cdr3_nt: TGCAGTGCTAGAGATAGCGGGGGAATCAATGAGCAGTTCTTC
cdr3_aa: CSARDSGGINEQFF

j_call: TRBJ2-3
d_call: -
v_call: TRBV6-5
clone_size: few
cdr3_nt: TGTGCCACCATCGTCGCAGATACGCAGTATTTT
cdr3_aa: CATIVADTQYF

j_call: TRBJ2-5
d_call: -
v_call: TRBV18
clone_size: few
cdr3_nt: TGTGCCAGCTCCTTGCCCGGGATCCAAGAGACCCAGTACTTC
cdr3_aa: CASSLPGIQETQYF

j_call: TRBJ2-1
d_call: TRBD2
v_call: TRBV24-1
clone_size: -
cdr3_nt: TGTGCCGCCAGTGACCCCGGGACTAGCGTCTACAATGAGCAGTTCTTC
cdr3_aa: CAASDPGTSVYNEQFF

j_call: TRBJ1-6
d_call: -
v_call: TRBV11-2
clone_size: -
cdr3_nt: TGTGCCAGCAGCTTATCGGACAGTCCCAATTCACCCCTCCACTTT
cdr3_aa: CASSLSDSPNSPLHF

j_call: TRBJ2-1
d_call: TRBD2
v_call: TRBV5-6
clone_size: few
cdr3_nt: TGTGCCAGCAGCTGGAGTAGCGGGAATGAGCAGTTCTTC
cdr3_aa: CASSWSSGNEQFF

j_call: TRBJ2-7
d_call: TRBD1
v_call: TRBV24-1
clone_size: few
cdr3_nt: TGTGCCACCAGTGGTCCCGGGACAGGGGGCTCCTACGAGCAGTACTTC
cdr3_aa: CATSGPGTGGSYEQYF

j_call: TRBJ2-7
d_call: -
v_call: TRBV29-1
clone_size: few
cdr3_nt: TGCAGCGTTGCCGTACTCTCCTACGAGCAGTACTTC
cdr3_aa: CSVAVLSYEQYF

j_call: TRBJ2-5
d_call: TRBD2
v_call: TRBV7-3
clone_size: -
cdr3_nt: TGTGCCTGCAGCGTTAGCGGGGCCCAAGAGACCCAGTACTTC
cdr3_aa: CACSVSGAQETQYF

j_call: TRBJ1-1
d_call: -
v_call: TRBV6-2/TRBV6-3
clone_size: -
cdr3_nt: TGTGCCAGCAGTGACCAGGGTTCATCGGCTTTCTTT
cdr3_aa: CASSDQGSSAFF

j_call: TRBJ2-7
d_call: -
v_call: TRBV29-1
clone_size: -
cdr3_nt: TGCAGCGTTGTGATAGCGGCACGCCACGAGCAGTACTTC
cdr3_aa: CSVVIAARHEQYF

j_call: TRBJ2-5
d_call: TRBD2
v_call: TRBV7-2
clone_size: -
cdr3_nt: TGTGCCAGCAGCTTAGAAAGACTAGCGGGAGTCGAGACCCAGTACTTC
cdr3_aa: CASSLERLAGVETQYF

j_call: TRBJ2-1
d_call: TRBD1
v_call: TRBV29-1
clone_size: -
cdr3_nt: TGCAGCGTCGGACAGGGGGCGAATGAGCAGTTCTTC
cdr3_aa: CSVGQGANEQFF

j_call: TRBJ2-1
d_call: TRBD1
v_call: TRBV9
clone_size: -
cdr3_nt: TGTGCCAGCAGCGAGACAGGGTCGTTCGAGCAGTTCTTC
cdr3_aa: CASSETGSFEQFF

j_call: TRBJ2-5
d_call: TRBD1
v_call: TRBV4-2
clone_size: few
cdr3_nt: TGTGCCAGCAGCCAAGGAGGGACAGGGAAGGAGACCCAGTACTTC
cdr3_aa: CASSQGGTGKETQYF

j_call: TRBJ2-1
d_call: -
v_call: TRBV15
clone_size: -
cdr3_nt: TGTGCCACCAGCAGAGATTTGTTCCTGTTCTTC
cdr3_aa: CATSRDLFLFF

j_call: TRBJ2-5
d_call: TRBD2
v_call: TRBV3-1
clone_size: -
cdr3_nt: TGTGCCAGCAGCCAAGATCGGAGACTAGCGGGAGAGACCCAGTACTTC
cdr3_aa: CASSQDRRLAGETQYF

j_call: TRBJ2-5
d_call: -
v_call: TRBV12-3/TRBV12-4
clone_size: -
cdr3_nt: TGTGCCAGCAGTTTAGGTCAGGTCGGGACCCAGTACTTC
cdr3_aa: CASSLGQVGTQYF

j_call: TRBJ2-5
d_call: -
v_call: TRBV6-2/TRBV6-3
clone_size: -
cdr3_nt: TGTGCCAGCAGTTACGTTATGGAGACCCAGTACTTC
cdr3_aa: CASSYVMETQYF

j_call: TRBJ2-2
d_call: TRBD2
v_call: TRBV20-1
clone_size: -
cdr3_nt: TGCAGTGCTAACGATGCGGGGGGGGCCACCGGGGAGCTGTTTTTT
cdr3_aa: CSANDAGGATGELFF

j_call: TRBJ2-1
d_call: -
v_call: TRBV5-6
clone_size: few
cdr3_nt: TGTGCCAGCAGACGGGTCAGCTCCTACAATGAGCAGTTCTTC
cdr3_aa: CASRRVSSYNEQFF

j_call: TRBJ1-1
d_call: -
v_call: TRBV7-9
clone_size: few
cdr3_nt: TGTGCCAGCAGCTTTCTGCTGGACTCGTCTGGAGAAGCTTTCTTT
cdr3_aa: CASSFLLDSSGEAFF

j_call: TRBJ2-3
d_call: TRBD1
v_call: TRBV7-2
clone_size: -
cdr3_nt: TGTGCCAGCAGCCCTATGACAGGGGCGTACACAGATACGCAGTATTTT
cdr3_aa: CASSPMTGAYTDTQYF

j_call: TRBJ1-3
d_call: -
v_call: TRBV6-6
clone_size: few
cdr3_nt: TGTGCCAGCAGTCTTCGCCGGGGGAAAGGAAACACCATATATTTT
cdr3_aa: CASSLRRGKGNTIYF